Described below is a single TCR beta chain sequence and its context. Antigen: not known. The CDR3 end is not reached by the read, which stops 3 residues before it; the germline J gene fills it in. CDR1 and CDR2 (germline): SEHNR, FQNEAQ (reference sequence). Trimming removed 5 bases at V and 7 bases at J, with 15 bases between. This CDR3 spans 15 amino acids. This sample was included in a study of T cells in women clearing cervical HPV infection. Regarding the study as a whole: TRBV6-7 relative abundance averaged 0.11% in cases and about 0.15% in controls. Effector/memory and HPV-specific T cells were not isolated, and association timing is unknown.

Data came from immunoSEQ multiplex PCR; TCRdb stores just in-frame clones and leaves some out. This sample lists around 48,000 clones; its ten largest clones have 1.5% to 2%. Input material: blood buffy coat. The receptor was derived from a woman between 18 and 75 years old with a cervical HPV16 infection that either progressed to CIN3+ or cleared (not recorded which). The chain couples TRBV7-9 to TRBJ1-6; perhaps TRBD1 as D (5 bases). The CDR3 sequence: CASSLHSTVNSPLHF. CDR3 bases read: TGTGCCAGCAGCCTGCATTCGACAGTCAATTCACCC.